This TCR beta chain was observed in a study of OX40 agonist ivuxolimab in advanced cancers. Whole-study findings and limits: Within 6 weeks, CD4+ and CD8+ blood T cells expanded clonally at 0.1 to 3.0 mg/kg. Fewer expanded clones were found on average in CD4+ than in CD8+ T cells. Normalized T-cell clonal expansion was also low in some nonresponders.

The V and J ends lost 0 bases and 3 bases respectively, with 11 bases between them. CDR3 size: 15 residues. Germline V CDR1 and CDR2: LGHNA, YNFKEQ. Sequencing used immunoSEQ multiplex PCR; TCRdb keeps in-frame clones, though not all of them. In the table there are 60,000 to 65,000 clones, approximately 84% of which are singletons. For this clone: Its antigen is unknown.

Autoimmune disease history or systemic immunosuppression was exclusionary. The source material was CD4+ or CD8+ T cells sorted from blood, sampled in a trial of the OX40 agonist ivuxolimab. The TCR was taken from an adult with an advanced solid tumor such as melanoma, head and neck, liver or kidney cancer. This chain uses TRBV4-2 with TRBJ1-1, with D tentatively TRBD1 (6 bases). The CDR3 spells CASSQEGGLDTEAFF. The CDR3 DNA sequence: TGTGCCAGCAGCCAAGAGGGGGGGCTTGACACTGAAGCTTTCTTT.